These T cell receptor beta chains were read from a single sample in a study of T cell changes during pregnancy in multiple sclerosis. Assay: immunoSEQ multiplex PCR; the TCRdb copy retains only in-frame clones and omits some. The sample contains 70,000 to 80,000 clones, about 93% of which appear only once. Sequencing used peripheral blood, obtained in the first trimester of pregnancy. These receptors were obtained from a female donor with multiple sclerosis, enrolled in a pregnancy study. Both conserved end residues are part of each CDR3. The order of the fields is D gene, clone size, V gene, J gene, CDR3 DNA, CDR3 protein. A D gene is named only where the DNA matches it firmly. Size values are once, few and many counts, or a class for expanded clones, and some rows have none.

D gene: .
clone size: .
V gene: TRBV27
J gene: TRBJ2-7
CDR3 DNA: TGTGCCAGCAGTTTATTGGGGGGTACCTACGAGCAGTACTTC
CDR3 protein: CASSLLGGTYEQYF

D gene: .
clone size: .
V gene: TRBV28
J gene: TRBJ2-3
CDR3 DNA: TGTGCCATTACTAGCACAGATACGCAGTATTTT
CDR3 protein: CAITSTDTQYF

D gene: .
clone size: .
V gene: TRBV18
J gene: TRBJ1-1
CDR3 DNA: TGTGCCAGCTCACCCCCGGAACGGGAGGCTGAAGCTTTCTTT
CDR3 protein: CASSPPEREAEAFF

D gene: TRBD1
clone size: .
V gene: TRBV5-1
J gene: TRBJ1-1
CDR3 DNA: TGCGCCAGCAGCTTGGAAGAGGGGGCCACTGAAGCTTTCTTT
CDR3 protein: CASSLEEGATEAFF

D gene: TRBD1
clone size: .
V gene: TRBV7-2
J gene: TRBJ1-2
CDR3 DNA: TGTGCCAGCAGCTTAGCGAGGACAGGGTATGGCTACACCTTC
CDR3 protein: CASSLARTGYGYTF

D gene: TRBD1
clone size: .
V gene: TRBV10-1
J gene: TRBJ2-3
CDR3 DNA: TGCGCCAGCCCTACAGGGGGCGATACAGATACGCAGTATTTT
CDR3 protein: CASPTGGDTDTQYF

D gene: .
clone size: once
V gene: TRBV9
J gene: TRBJ2-7
CDR3 DNA: TGTGCCAGCAGCGTAGATGGGGGGTCCTACGAGCAGTACTTC
CDR3 protein: CASSVDGGSYEQYF

D gene: .
clone size: .
V gene: TRBV6-1
J gene: TRBJ2-7
CDR3 DNA: TGTGCCAGCAGTAACAGTCCCCCCTACGAGCAGTACTTC
CDR3 protein: CASSNSPPYEQYF

D gene: TRBD1
clone size: .
V gene: TRBV28
J gene: TRBJ2-1
CDR3 DNA: TGTGCCAGCAATGACAGGGTGGGTGAGCAGTTCTTC
CDR3 protein: CASNDRVGEQFF

D gene: .
clone size: .
V gene: TRBV29-1
J gene: TRBJ1-2
CDR3 DNA: TGCAGCGTTGAAGCTGGGCCAGGCTATGGCTACACCTTC
CDR3 protein: CSVEAGPGYGYTF

D gene: TRBD1
clone size: .
V gene: TRBV18
J gene: TRBJ2-7
CDR3 DNA: TGTGCCAGCTCCTCCGGACAGGGAATAACCTACGAGCAGTACTTC
CDR3 protein: CASSSGQGITYEQYF

D gene: .
clone size: .
V gene: TRBV29-1
J gene: TRBJ1-1
CDR3 DNA: TGCAGCGTTGAATCCGACAGGCTTGAAGCTTTCTTT
CDR3 protein: CSVESDRLEAFF

D gene: TRBD1
clone size: once
V gene: TRBV27
J gene: TRBJ1-5
CDR3 DNA: TGTGCCAGCAGTCAGCAGGGGGGCAATCAGCCCCAGCATTTT
CDR3 protein: CASSQQGGNQPQHF

D gene: TRBD1
clone size: .
V gene: TRBV7-6
J gene: TRBJ1-1
CDR3 DNA: TGTGCCAGCAGCCTCAGCCCGGGACAGCCGAACACTGAAGCTTTCTTT
CDR3 protein: CASSLSPGQPNTEAFF

D gene: TRBD1
clone size: .
V gene: TRBV7-3
J gene: TRBJ1-1
CDR3 DNA: TGTGCCAGCAGCTCAGGACAGGGCTTAGTAGCTTTCTTT
CDR3 protein: CASSSGQGLVAFF

D gene: .
clone size: .
V gene: TRBV9
J gene: TRBJ1-3
CDR3 DNA: TGTGCCAGCAGCGTAGAGACGGGAACCTCTGGAAACACCATATATTTT
CDR3 protein: CASSVETGTSGNTIYF

D gene: TRBD2
clone size: .
V gene: TRBV6-4
J gene: TRBJ2-3
CDR3 DNA: TGTGCCAGCAGTGTAATAGCGGGGAGTAGCACAGATACGCAGTATTTT
CDR3 protein: CASSVIAGSSTDTQYF

D gene: .
clone size: once
V gene: TRBV28
J gene: TRBJ2-5
CDR3 DNA: TGTGCCAGCCGCCACCCGGCGGGTCGGGAGACCCAGTACTTC
CDR3 protein: CASRHPAGRETQYF

D gene: TRBD1
clone size: .
V gene: TRBV5-4
J gene: TRBJ2-2
CDR3 DNA: TGTGCCAGCAGCCTTGGGACAGGGACCATCGGGGAGCTGTTTTTT
CDR3 protein: CASSLGTGTIGELFF

D gene: TRBD1
clone size: .
V gene: TRBV27
J gene: TRBJ2-1
CDR3 DNA: TGTGCCAGCAGCTCGGACAGGAGCTCCTACAATGAGCAGTTCTTC
CDR3 protein: CASSSDRSSYNEQFF

D gene: .
clone size: .
V gene: TRBV25-1
J gene: TRBJ1-1
CDR3 DNA: TGTGCCAGCAGTTCCTTCGGGACAAAATCAGCTTTCTTT
CDR3 protein: CASSSFGTKSAFF

D gene: TRBD2
clone size: many
V gene: TRBV6-4
J gene: TRBJ2-2
CDR3 DNA: TGTGCCAGCAGCCAACTAGCGGGTGACACCGGGGAGCTGTTTTTT
CDR3 protein: CASSQLAGDTGELFF

D gene: .
clone size: .
V gene: TRBV7-2
J gene: TRBJ1-1
CDR3 DNA: TGTGCCAGCAGCTTACAGCTGCAGGTTCGTAACACTGAAGCTTTCTTT
CDR3 protein: CASSLQLQVRNTEAFF

D gene: .
clone size: .
V gene: TRBV2
J gene: TRBJ1-1
CDR3 DNA: TGTGCCAGCGTGGACGGGGGAATGTCTTTCTTT
CDR3 protein: CASVDGGMSFF

D gene: .
clone size: .
V gene: TRBV11-3
J gene: TRBJ2-2
CDR3 DNA: TGTGCCAGCAGCCCGGGATCCGGGGAGCTGTTTTTT
CDR3 protein: CASSPGSGELFF

D gene: TRBD2
clone size: .
V gene: TRBV4-2
J gene: TRBJ2-3
CDR3 DNA: TGTGCCAGCAGCCAAGAGGCAGCGGGGGGTGTGAGTACGCAGTATTTT
CDR3 protein: CASSQEAAGGVSTQYF

D gene: .
clone size: .
V gene: TRBV29-1
J gene: TRBJ2-1
CDR3 DNA: TGCAGCGTTCGCGCTGCAGGCGCGTACAATGAGCAGTTCTTC
CDR3 protein: CSVRAAGAYNEQFF

D gene: .
clone size: .
V gene: TRBV27
J gene: TRBJ2-7
CDR3 DNA: TGTGCCACCGGTGAGTCCTACGAGCAGTACTTC
CDR3 protein: CATGESYEQYF

D gene: TRBD2
clone size: .
V gene: TRBV7-9
J gene: TRBJ2-5
CDR3 DNA: TGTGCCAGCACCGGACCGGGACTAGCGGGAGACGAAGAAGAGACCCAGTACTTC
CDR3 protein: CASTGPGLAGDEEETQYF

D gene: .
clone size: few
V gene: TRBV9
J gene: TRBJ1-2
CDR3 DNA: TGTGCCAGCGGCAGAACCCATGGCTACACCTTC
CDR3 protein: CASGRTHGYTF

D gene: .
clone size: .
V gene: TRBV7-6
J gene: TRBJ1-5
CDR3 DNA: TGTGCCAGCAGCTTACGTAGCAATCAGCCCCAGCATTTT
CDR3 protein: CASSLRSNQPQHF

D gene: TRBD2
clone size: once
V gene: TRBV7-2
J gene: TRBJ2-7
CDR3 DNA: TGTGCCAGCAGCTTGGGCCTCGGGGGGTACGAGCAGTACTTC
CDR3 protein: CASSLGLGGYEQYF

D gene: .
clone size: .
V gene: TRBV18
J gene: TRBJ2-7
CDR3 DNA: TGTGCCAGCTCACCGGGAAGGGAGTCCTACGAGCAGTACTTC
CDR3 protein: CASSPGRESYEQYF

D gene: .
clone size: .
V gene: TRBV6-1
J gene: TRBJ2-5
CDR3 DNA: TGTGCCAGCAGTGAATGGGGCGCACAAGAGACCCAGTACTTC
CDR3 protein: CASSEWGAQETQYF

D gene: .
clone size: .
V gene: TRBV6-1
J gene: TRBJ1-5
CDR3 DNA: TGTGCCAGCAACGAACTATTTAGTCAGCCCCAGCATTTT
CDR3 protein: CASNELFSQPQHF